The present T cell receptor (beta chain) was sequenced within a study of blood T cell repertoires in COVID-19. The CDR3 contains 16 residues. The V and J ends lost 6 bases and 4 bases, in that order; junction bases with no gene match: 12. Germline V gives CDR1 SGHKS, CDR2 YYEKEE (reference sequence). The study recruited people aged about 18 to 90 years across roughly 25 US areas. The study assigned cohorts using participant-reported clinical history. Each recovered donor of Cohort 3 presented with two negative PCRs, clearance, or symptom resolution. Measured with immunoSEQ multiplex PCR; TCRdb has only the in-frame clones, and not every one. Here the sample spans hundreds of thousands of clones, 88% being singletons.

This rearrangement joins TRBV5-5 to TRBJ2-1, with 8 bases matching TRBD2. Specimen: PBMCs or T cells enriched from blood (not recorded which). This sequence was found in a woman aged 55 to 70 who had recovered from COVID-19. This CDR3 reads CASTLSGTRGYNEQFF. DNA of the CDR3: TGTGCCAGCACCCTGTCCGGGACTAGGGGATACAATGAGCAGTTCTTC.